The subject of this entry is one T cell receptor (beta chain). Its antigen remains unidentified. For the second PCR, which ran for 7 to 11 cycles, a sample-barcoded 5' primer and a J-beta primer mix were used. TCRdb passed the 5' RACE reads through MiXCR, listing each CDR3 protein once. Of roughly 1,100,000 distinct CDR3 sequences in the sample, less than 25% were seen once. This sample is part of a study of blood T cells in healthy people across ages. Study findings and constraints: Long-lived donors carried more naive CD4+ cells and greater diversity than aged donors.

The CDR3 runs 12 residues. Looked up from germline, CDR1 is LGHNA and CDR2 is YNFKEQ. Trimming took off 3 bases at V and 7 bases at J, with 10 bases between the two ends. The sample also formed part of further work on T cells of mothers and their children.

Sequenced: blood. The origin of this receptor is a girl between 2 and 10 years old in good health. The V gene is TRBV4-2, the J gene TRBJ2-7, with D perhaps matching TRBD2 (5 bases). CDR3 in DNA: TGTGCCAGCAGCCAGACCGAGGGTGAGCAGTACTTC. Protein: CASSQTEGEQYF.